The 18 T cell receptor beta chains below all came from one sample that was sequenced in a study of blood T cell repertoires in COVID-19. Data came from immunoSEQ multiplex PCR; TCRdb stores just in-frame clones and leaves some out. This table holds 110,000 to 150,000 clones, under 90% found once. Sequenced: peripheral blood. Receptor source: a human donor in a cohort sampled during active COVID-19.

The table lists this clone with a few counts. The genes are TRBV7-2 and TRBJ1-1; the match to TRBD1 covers 12 bases. The germline gives CDR1 SGHTA, CDR2 FQGNSA. J was trimmed by 5 bases and V by 2 bases; bases with no gene match: 6. The CDR3 extends over 16 amino acids. CDR3 protein: CASSLSGTGGTTEAFF. CDR3 DNA: TGTGCCAGCAGCTTATCCGGGACAGGGGGCACGACTGAAGCTTTCTTT. The full variable domain, rest sourced from reference TRBV7-2 and TRBJ1-1, is GAGVSQSPSNKVTEKGKDVELRCDPISGHTALYWYRQSLGQGLEFLIYFQGNSAPDKSGLPSDRFSAERTGGSVSTLTIQRTQQEDSAVYLCASSLSGTGGTTEAFFGQGTRLTVV.

The CDR3 DNA reads as TGTGCCACCAGCACAAGCAACCTCAATCAGCCCCAGCATTTT. Residues: CATSTSNLNQPQHF. The chain uses TRBV15 and TRBJ1-5; no clear D. The V end was cut by 4 bases, the J end by 3 bases, with 10 bases between. The CDR3 is 14 residues long. Germline lookup yields CDR1 LNHNV and CDR2 YYDKDF (reference sequence). Full variable domain (rest looked up from reference TRBV15 and TRBJ1-5): DAMVIQNPRYQVTQFGKPVTLSCSQTLNHNVMYWYQQKSSQAPKLLFHYYDKDFNNEADTPDNFQSRRPNTSFCFLDIRSPGLGDTAMYLCATSTSNLNQPQHFGDGTRLSIL.

This chain connects TRBV9 to TRBJ2-3; 8 bases line up with TRBD1. Per germline, CDR1 SGDLS and CDR2 YYNGEE. V shed 2 bases, J shed 4 bases, and the junction held 3 bases outside the gene matches. This CDR3 is built from 14 residues. The CDR3 spells CASSVPGGADTQYF. The CDR3 DNA follows: TGTGCCAGCAGCGTCCCAGGGGGCGCAGATACGCAGTATTTT.

The chain is built from TRBV5-4 and TRBJ2-7; D might be TRBD1 (6 bases). The CDR3 contains 14 residues. Germline V gene data show CDR1 as SGHNT and CDR2 as YYREEE (reference sequence). The V end was cut by 1 base, the J end by 7 bases, with 15 bases between. The CDR3 loop reads CASSLNRAVGEQYF. Written as DNA, the CDR3 is TGTGCCAGCAGCTTGAACAGGGCGGTTGGAGAGCAGTACTTC. Full variable domain (outside the CDR3, taken from reference TRBV5-4 and TRBJ2-7): ETGVTQSPTHLIKTRGQQVTLRCSSQSGHNTVSWYQQALGQGPQFIFQYYREEENGRGNFPPRFSGLQFPNYSSELNVNALELDDSALYLCASSLNRAVGEQYFGPGTRLTVT.

This clone has just one count. The chain combines TRBV13 with TRBJ2-7, with TRBD1 as a possible D gene (5 bases). V lost 5 bases and J lost 8, with 13 bases in between. The V gene's germline CDR1 is PRHDT and CDR2 FYEKMQ (reference sequence). This CDR3 comprises 12 residues. The DNA of the CDR3 is TGTGCCAGCAGCGTCGACAGAACACAGCAGTACTTC. Translated, it gives CASSVDRTQQYF.

J is TRBJ1-6 and V is TRBV7-3, with D unclear. V was clipped by 2 bases and J by 3 bases, with 8 bases between them. This CDR3 contains 15 residues. CDR1 and CDR2 (germline): SGHTA, FQGTGA. The CDR3 reads CASSLLGDYNSPLHF. The CDR3 DNA follows: TGTGCCAGCAGCTTACTAGGAGACTATAATTCACCCCTCCACTTT.

The chain joins TRBV19 to TRBJ2-4, with unresolved D. V dropped 4 bases and J dropped 1 base, with 8 bases sitting between them. The CDR3 contains 14 residues. CDR1 is LNHDA, CDR2 SQIVND, per germline (reference sequence). CDR3 in DNA: TGTGCCAGTAGTACTAATTGGGCCAAAAACATTCAGTACTTC. It specifies CASSTNWAKNIQYF.

V gene TRBV5-8 combines with J gene TRBJ2-5, with a possible D match to TRBD1 (6 bases). Germline assignment: CDR1 SGHTS and CDR2 YDEGEE. The CDR3 extends over 15 amino acids. Between the trimmed V and J ends, which lost 2 bases and 5 bases, there was a span of 16 bases. CDR3 nucleotide sequence: TGTGCCAGCAGCTTTCGTACAGGGTTCGGCGAGACCCAGTACTTC. Its translation: CASSFRTGFGETQYF.

This chain links TRBV5-5 with TRBJ2-2; TRBD2 matches at 7 bases. Germline-derived CDR1 and CDR2 are SGHKS and YYEKEE (reference sequence). CDR3 length equals 16 residues. V shed 0 bases and J 0 bases; nucleotides not matched to a gene: 2. CDR3 nucleotides: TGTGCCAGCAGCTTGGGACTAGCTACGAACACCGGGGAGCTGTTTTTT. This sequence encodes CASSLGLATNTGELFF.

The chain couples TRBV5-4 to TRBJ1-2, with D perhaps TRBD1 (6 bases). Trimming pared 5 bases from V and 4 bases from J, leaving 12 bases between. This CDR3 comprises 13 residues. Germline assignment: CDR1 SGHNT and CDR2 YYREEE (reference sequence). DNA for the CDR3: TGTGCCAGCAGATATGGACAGCTCTATGGCTACACCTTC. It encodes CASRYGQLYGYTF.

The V gene is TRBV9, the J gene TRBJ1-2; D perhaps matches TRBD1 (5 bases). Germline V gene lookup returns CDR1 SGDLS and CDR2 YYNGEE. V lost 2 bases and J 2 bases, leaving 7 bases between the germline ends. CDR3 length: 13 amino acids. CDR3 in amino acids: CASSVGGNYGYTF. The CDR3 DNA sequence: TGTGCCAGCAGCGTGGGGGGGAACTATGGCTACACCTTC. Combining the CDR3 with reference TRBV9 and TRBJ1-2 gives the whole variable domain DSGVTQTPKHLITATGQRVTLRCSPRSGDLSVYWYQQSLDQGLQFLIQYYNGEERAKGNILERFSAQQFPDLHSELNLSSLELGDSALYFCASSVGGNYGYTFGSGTRLTVV.

This chain links TRBV19 with TRBJ1-2; D possibly corresponds to TRBD1 (5 bases). Trimming pared 6 bases from V and 7 bases from J, leaving 24 bases between. Germline V gene data show CDR1 as LNHDA and CDR2 as SQIVND (reference sequence). This CDR3 is built from 16 residues. CDR3 nucleotide sequence: TGTGCCAGTAGCCCTGGGGGGTTGAACCAGGCACGTGGCTACACCTTC. It is translated as CASSPGGLNQARGYTF.

The J gene is TRBJ2-6, the V gene TRBV11-3, with a weak D call TRBD2 (6 bases). This CDR3 contains 15 residues. Germline CDR1 and CDR2: SGHNT and YENEEA. Trimming stripped 4 bases from V and 1 base from J, with 8 bases between. CDR3 residues: CASSSSVSGANVLTF. The CDR3 coding sequence is TGTGCCAGCAGCTCTAGCGTTTCTGGGGCCAACGTCCTGACTTTC.

The chain links TRBV3-1 (or the pseudogene TRBV3-2) to TRBJ1-2; D possibly corresponds to TRBD1 (6 bases). The CDR3 covers 15 residues. Per the germline V gene, CDR1 is LGHDT and CDR2 is YNNKEL (reference sequence). Trimming cost V 1 base and J 4 bases, with 13 bases left between them. In DNA form, the CDR3 reads TGTGCCAGCAGCCAAGGTGGAACAGGGTTCTATGGCTACACCTTC. This encodes CASSQGGTGFYGYTF.

In this sample, this clone turned up a few times. As DNA, the CDR3 is TGTGCCAGCAGTCTAGGACAGAACACCGGGGAGCTGTTTTTT. Its translation is CASSLGQNTGELFF. V is TRBV6-5 and J is TRBJ2-2; possible D gene TRBD1, 5 bases. V was cut by 5 bases and J by 1 base, with 8 bases left in between. CDR1 and CDR2 from the germline V gene are MNHEY and SVGAGI. This CDR3 is 14 amino acids long.

The chain employs TRBV9 and TRBJ1-2; D may be TRBD1 (6 bases). This CDR3 has 16 residues. Trimming stripped 4 bases from V and 5 bases from J, with 21 bases between. Germline CDR1 and CDR2: SGDLS and YYNGEE. CDR3 residues: CASSQGLQDRAYGYTF. The CDR3 DNA sequence: TGTGCCAGCAGCCAGGGCCTTCAGGACAGAGCATATGGCTACACCTTC.

V usage is TRBV24-1 and J usage is TRBJ2-1, with D possibly matching TRBD2 (5 bases). V was cut by 0 bases and J by 5 bases, with 22 bases left in between. The CDR3 is 19 amino acids. Germline lookup yields CDR1 KGHDR and CDR2 SFDVKD. The CDR3 coding sequence is TGTGCCACCAGTGATTTGCACGTGGGTGGAAGCGGTTCCAACAATGAGCAGTTCTTC. Protein product: CATSDLHVGGSGSNNEQFF.

The chain uses TRBV10-1 and TRBJ2-3; TRBD2 matches 10 bases. The CDR3 is made up of 14 amino acids. Germline V lookup: CDR1 WNHNN, CDR2 SYGVQD (reference sequence). J lost 1 base, V lost 5 bases, and 0 bases had no gene match. This chain's CDR3 is CASSTSGGTDTQYF. CDR3 DNA: TGCGCCAGCAGTACTAGCGGGGGCACAGATACGCAGTATTTT.